The following is a T cell receptor (beta chain) sequence with its context. The identical CDR3 is also encoded by other nucleotide sequences in the sample. This CDR3 spans 14 amino acids. Per the germline V gene, CDR1 is LGHDT and CDR2 is YNNKEL (reference sequence). V trimming: 1 base; J trimming: 2 bases; junction bases outside the gene matches: 0. The table came from immunoSEQ multiplex PCR; TCRdb's copy has only in-frame clones and leaves some out. The repertoire consists of about 220,000 clones, with just under 95% occurring once and the leading ten covering approximately 1.4%. This record belongs to a study of control samples from healthy donors and cancer patients.

Material: blood. This receptor was identified in a man in his forties or fifties in good health. The chain combines TRBV3-1 (or the pseudogene TRBV3-2) with TRBJ1-2, with 8 positions matching TRBD1. The CDR3 region is CASSQGQGNYGYTF. In DNA, the CDR3 is TGTGCCAGCAGCCAAGGACAGGGGAACTATGGCTACACCTTC.